Listed here are 19 T cell receptor beta chains from one sample, sequenced in a study of regulatory T cells in long-lasting Graves disease. The authors built TCR beta libraries using iRepertoire HTBI primers and Arm-PCR of CDR3 regions. TCRdb re-derived calls from the multiplex PCR reads in MiXCR, one entry per CDR3 protein. Seen here are 700,000 or so distinct CDR3 sequences, about 30% observed once, and the top ten hold 42%. The time point here: persistent/refractory GD, antithyroid drugs over 5 years with positive TRAb. RNA from PBMCs was the source of the TCR library. The sample in question was peripheral blood mononuclear cells (PBMCs), obtained when the disease was refractory, from a patient treated with antithyroid drugs. These receptors all stem from a female donor with Graves disease.

V gene TRBV11-2 combines with J gene TRBJ2-7; unclear D gene. This CDR3 is built from 11 residues. Germline assignment: CDR1 SGHAT and CDR2 FQNNGV. V dropped 8 bases and J dropped 9 bases, with 14 bases sitting between them. CDR3 sequence: CASGVGLSQYF. CDR3 in DNA: TGTGCCAGCGGGGTTGGGCTCTCGCAGTACTTC.

The CDR3, as DNA: TGCAGTGCTAGGGAAAGGGGACAGGGAAACACCATATATTTT. Amino acids: CSARERGQGNTIYF. The genes are TRBV20-1 and TRBJ1-3, with TRBD1 identical over 7 bases. The CDR3 is 14 residues long. V lost 3 bases, J lost 4 bases, and 6 bases stayed unmatched. Germline CDR1 DFQATT, CDR2 SNEGSKA (reference sequence).

This clonotype came up many times. The V and J genes are TRBV6-1 and TRBJ1-1, with D unresolved. This CDR3 comprises 13 residues. V lost 4 bases and J 4 bases, leaving 10 bases between the germline ends. Germline CDR1 reads MNHNS; CDR2 reads SASEGT. CDR3 residues: CASSGNVGTEAFF. The CDR3 DNA reads TGTGCCAGCAGTGGGAATGTGGGCACTGAAGCTTTCTTT.

The gene calls are TRBV2 and TRBJ2-5, with 7 bases identical to TRBD2. From germline, CDR1 is SNHLY and CDR2 FYNNEI. The V and J ends lost 10 bases and 1 base, in that order; junction bases with no gene match: 12. This CDR3 contains 15 residues. The CDR3 nucleotides are TGTGCCACCGACCCCGGGACTAACGGCCAAGAGACCCAGTACTTC. Residues: CATDPGTNGQETQYF. The full variable domain, with the rest looked up from reference TRBV2 and TRBJ2-5, is EPEVTQTPSHQVTQMGQEVILRCVPISNHLYFYWYRQILGQKVEFLVSFYNNEISEKSEIFDDQFSVERPDGSNFTLKIRSTKLEDSAMYFCATDPGTNGQETQYFGPGTRLLVL.

CDR3 coding DNA: TGCAGTGCTAATTCCGGACTAGCGGGAGCGACAGATACGCAGTATTTT. This codes for CSANSGLAGATDTQYF. V usage is TRBV20-1 and J usage is TRBJ2-3; TRBD2 agrees at 13 bases. The V gene end was trimmed by 4 bases and the J gene end by 3 bases; junction bases not matched to a gene: 7. Germline CDR1 is DFQATT and CDR2 is SNEGSKA (reference sequence). The CDR3 runs 16 residues.

The chain carries TRBV10-3 and TRBJ1-1; weak D call: TRBD1 (5 bases). V was pared by 2 bases and J by 0 bases, with 16 bases between. In germline, CDR1 is ENHRY, CDR2 SYGVKD. The CDR3 has 17 amino acids. The CDR3 is CAISEAGTGRVNTEAFF. In nucleotides, the CDR3 is TGTGCCATCAGTGAGGCTGGAACAGGTAGGGTGAACACTGAAGCTTTCTTT.

The chain uses TRBV14 and TRBJ1-2; D gene ambiguous. This CDR3 has 15 residues. Germline assignment: CDR1 SGHDN and CDR2 FVKESK. Trimming left V 0 bases short and J 7 bases short, with 15 bases between. CDR3 in amino acids: CASSQEGPQWGGYTF. CDR3 bases: TGTGCCAGCAGCCAAGAAGGGCCCCAGTGGGGTGGCTACACCTTC. Complete variable domain (other parts from reference TRBV14 and TRBJ1-2): EAGVTQFPSHSVIEKGQTVTLRCDPISGHDNLYWYRRVMGKEIKFLLHFVKESKQDESGMPNNRFLAERTGGTYSTLKVQPAELEDSGVYFCASSQEGPQWGGYTFGSGTRLTVV.

The V call is TRBV19, the J call TRBJ1-1; the D gene is possibly TRBD1 (6 bases). This CDR3 is 15 amino acids long. From germline, CDR1 is LNHDA and CDR2 SQIVND (reference sequence). Deletions cut 5 bases from V and 0 bases from J, with 13 bases between. DNA of the CDR3: TGTGCCAGTAGTGTCGCGGACAGATTGAACACTGAAGCTTTCTTT. It codes for CASSVADRLNTEAFF.

J is TRBJ2-3 and V is TRBV13; no definite D call. Germline V gene sequence: CDR1 PRHDT, CDR2 FYEKMQ (reference sequence). This CDR3 is built from 13 residues. Deletions cut 0 bases from V and 4 bases from J, with 5 bases between. The CDR3 nucleotides are TGTGCCAGCAGCTTAGGTTCCCCAGATACGCAGTATTTT. Amino acid sequence: CASSLGSPDTQYF.

This clonotype was picked up a small number of times. The rearrangement joins TRBV7-8 to TRBJ1-1; perhaps TRBD1 as D (6 bases). The CDR3 sequence is 14 residues long. Germline V gives CDR1 SGHVS, CDR2 FQNEAQ. V was trimmed by 5 bases and J by 0 bases, leaving 10 bases between them. This chain's CDR3 is CASSRTEVNTEAFF. CDR3 bases: TGTGCCAGCAGCCGGACAGAAGTGAACACTGAAGCTTTCTTT. Using reference TRBV7-8 and TRBJ1-1 for the parts outside the CDR3, the full variable domain is GAGVSQSPRYKVAKRGQDVALRCDPISGHVSLFWYQQALGQGPEFLTYFQNEAQLDKSGLPSDRFFAERPEGSVSTLKIQRTQQEDSAVYLCASSRTEVNTEAFFGQGTRLTVV.

The CDR3 DNA reads TGTGCCAGCAGTTTGTGGCGGCGGGGGCAGTCCGACAATGAGCAGTTCTTC. Protein sequence: CASSLWRRGQSDNEQFF. The chain uses TRBV28 and TRBJ2-1, with D possibly being TRBD2 (7 bases). Germline values: CDR1 MDHEN, CDR2 SYDVKM. V gave up 3 bases and J gave up 5 bases, with 20 bases separating them. The CDR3 length is 17 residues.

V is TRBV5-5 and J is TRBJ1-1; possibly TRBD1 for D (6 bases). CDR3 size: 15 residues. Germline values: CDR1 SGHKS, CDR2 YYEKEE (reference sequence). Trimming removed 3 bases at V and 3 bases at J, with 15 bases between. CDR3 sequence: CASSWLRDKYTEAFF. The CDR3 DNA follows: TGTGCCAGCAGCTGGCTCCGGGACAAATACACTGAAGCTTTCTTT.

The gene calls are TRBV7-3 and TRBJ2-4; D uncertain. The CDR3 sequence is 16 residues long. V was shortened by 5 bases and J by 1 base, with 15 bases between the two germline ends. The germline gives CDR1 SGHTA, CDR2 FQGTGA. DNA for the CDR3: TGTGCCAGCAGCCCCTTAGCCCGGTTGGCCAAAAACATTCAGTACTTC. Protein product: CASSPLARLAKNIQYF.

This clonotype was observed a handful of times. The chain combines TRBV12-3 or TRBV12-4 with TRBJ2-4, with 11 positions matching TRBD2. V was clipped by 1 base and J by 0 bases; unmatched bases: 11. This CDR3 contains 20 residues. For the CDR3, the DNA is TGTGCCAGCAGTTTAGGTCCCACTAGCGGGAGCCTCTTAGCCAAAAACATTCAGTACTTC. This sequence encodes CASSLGPTSGSLLAKNIQYF.

This clonotype turned up a few times. The chain links TRBV29-1 to TRBJ2-7; 10 bases align to TRBD2. V lost 6 bases to trimming and J lost 2 bases; unmatched junction nucleotides: 7. The CDR3 is 14 residues long. Germline V CDR1 and CDR2: SQVTM, ANQGSEA. CDR3 nucleotide sequence: TGCAGCGTGACCATAGCGGGAGGAACCTACGAGCAGTACTTC. Amino acid sequence: CSVTIAGGTYEQYF.

This clonotype came up many times. The rearrangement uses TRBV28 and TRBJ1-4, with a tentative D call TRBD1 (5 bases). V was cut by 6 bases and J by 0 bases, with 17 bases left in between. Germline V gene data show CDR1 as MDHEN and CDR2 as SYDVKM. The CDR3 covers 17 residues. The CDR3 loop reads CASRLVLMGATNEKLFF. CDR3 DNA: TGTGCCAGCAGGCTTGTACTAATGGGGGCAACTAATGAAAAACTGTTTTTT.

This clonotype came up many times. The chain is built from TRBV18 and TRBJ1-1; D gene unclear. Trimming took off 4 bases at V and 3 bases at J, with 15 bases between the two ends. This CDR3 spans 15 amino acids. Germline V gene sequence: CDR1 KGHSH, CDR2 LQKENI. The CDR3 region is CASSRPNPGYTEAFF. The CDR3 DNA is TGTGCCAGCTCACGACCCAATCCAGGTTACACTGAAGCTTTCTTT.

Note on this clonotype: Just one base apart from a much larger clone, this may be a read error. This chain links TRBV2 with TRBJ2-7, with 7 bases fitting TRBD1. V shed 6 bases and J 4 bases; nucleotides not matched to a gene: 9. The CDR3 totals 14 residues. Germline CDR1 and CDR2: SNHLY and FYNNEI. CDR3 DNA: TGTGCCAGCAGACCGAGACAGGGAAAATACGAGCAGTACTTC. This encodes CASRPRQGKYEQYF.

This clonotype was picked up a small number of times. The V and J genes are TRBV11-2 and TRBJ1-1; D is uncertain. The CDR3 consists of 17 residues. Trimming cost V 1 base and J 0 bases, with 15 bases left between them. Germline loops: CDR1 SGHAT, CDR2 FQNNGV. DNA of the CDR3: TGTGCCAGCAGCTTAGTTGGAGACTCTATGATGAACACTGAAGCTTTCTTT. Residues: CASSLVGDSMMNTEAFF.